This is a list of T cell receptor beta chains from one sample in a study of T cells in Graves' hyperthyroidism and ophthalmopathy. A single record per CDR3 protein comes from TCRdb applying MiXCR to the multiplex PCR reads. The table has under 200,000 distinct CDR3 sequences, 8% to 9.5% seen once. Sequencing input: blood. The receptor set was obtained from a young woman with Graves' hyperthyroidism that later progressed to Graves' ophthalmopathy. Each CDR3 is given with its conserved first and last residue. A D gene is named only where the DNA matches it firmly. Size is omitted from some rows. Given values are once, few, many or a class for expanded clones.

TRBD1	many	TRBV5-6	TRBJ1-6	TGTGCCAGCAGTCAACAGGGGAGCTCCTATAATTCACCCCTCCACTTT	CASSQQGSSYNSPLHF
TRBD2	many	TRBV30	TRBJ2-2	TGTGCCTGGTTGGTAGCGGGAGTAGGGGCGAACACCGGGGAGCTGTTTTTT	CAWLVAGVGANTGELFF
.	few	TRBV15	TRBJ2-1	TGTGCCACCAGCAAGGTTCTCCACTTGGATGAGCAGTTCTTC	CATSKVLHLDEQFF
.	.	TRBV28	TRBJ2-1	TGTGCCAGCAGCTTCCGGGGGAGCTCCTACAATGAGCAGTTCTTC	CASSFRGSSYNEQFF
.	many	TRBV20-1	TRBJ1-1	TGCAGTGCTAACCCTAATACGGGGAGCAACCTAGTCTTACCTGAAGCTTTCTTT	CSANPNTGSNLVLPEAFF
.	.	TRBV9	TRBJ2-2	TGTGCCAGCAGCGACCCATTGGGGGGGCATCCACGGGACACCGGGGAGCTGTTTTTT	CASSDPLGGHPRDTGELFF
.	few	TRBV20-1	TRBJ1-3	TGCAGTGCTGATAACAGTCTGAGCTCTGGAAACACCATATATTTT	CSADNSLSSGNTIYF
.	.	TRBV6-1	TRBJ2-1	TGTGCCAGCAGTGAAGAAATAATAGCAGCCCGCAATGAGCAGTTCTTC	CASSEEIIAARNEQFF
.	many	TRBV12-3/TRBV12-4	TRBJ2-7	TGTGCCAGCAGTTTAGTGTCAGTTTACGAGCAGTACTTC	CASSLVSVYEQYF
.	many	TRBV27	TRBJ2-5	TGTGCCACCAAATCCTACCTTCTGCAAGAGACCCAGTACTTC	CATKSYLLQETQYF